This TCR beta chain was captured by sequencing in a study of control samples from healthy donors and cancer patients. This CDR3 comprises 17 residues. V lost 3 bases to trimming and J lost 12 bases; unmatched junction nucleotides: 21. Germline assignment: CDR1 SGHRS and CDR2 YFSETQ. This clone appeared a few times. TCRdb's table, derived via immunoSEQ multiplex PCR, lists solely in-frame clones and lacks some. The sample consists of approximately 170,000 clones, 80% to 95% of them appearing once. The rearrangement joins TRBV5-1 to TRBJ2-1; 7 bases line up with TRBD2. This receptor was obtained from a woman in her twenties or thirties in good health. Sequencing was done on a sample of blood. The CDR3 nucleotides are TGCGCCAGCAGCTCGGGACTAACCTCTATATTACAAGCTTCGCAGTTCTTC. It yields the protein CASSSGLTSILQASQFF.